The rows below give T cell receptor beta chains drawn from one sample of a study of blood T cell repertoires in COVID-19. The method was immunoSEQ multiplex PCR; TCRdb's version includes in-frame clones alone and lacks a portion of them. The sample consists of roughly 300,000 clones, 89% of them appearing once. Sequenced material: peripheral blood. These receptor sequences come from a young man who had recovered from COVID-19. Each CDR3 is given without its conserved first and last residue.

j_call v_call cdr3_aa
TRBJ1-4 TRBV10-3 AISETTGGEKLF
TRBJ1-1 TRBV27 ASSLGGMNTEAF
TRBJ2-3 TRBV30 AWSGSGTGTDTQY
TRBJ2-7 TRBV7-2 ASSSRPRTSDLPYEQY
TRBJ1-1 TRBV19 ASSTRDRWNTEAF
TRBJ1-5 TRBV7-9 ASASGEGQPQH
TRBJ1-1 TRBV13 ASSKDRGSTEAF
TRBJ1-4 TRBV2 ASTPPGVEKLF
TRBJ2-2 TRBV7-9 ASSLTGTGNTGELF
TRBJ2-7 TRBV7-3 ASSLGFGQGVYEQY
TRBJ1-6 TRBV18 ASSPSRGDSYNSPLH
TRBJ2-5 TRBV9 ASSEDTKSTTQY
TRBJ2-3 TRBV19 ASSLTGGPDTQY
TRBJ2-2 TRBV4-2 ASSQEGGTGELF
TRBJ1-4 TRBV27 ASSPGQGATNEKLF
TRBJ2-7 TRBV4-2 ASSQAWSATYEQY
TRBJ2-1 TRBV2 ASSPRSGGFNEQF
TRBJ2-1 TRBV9 ASSAQGESNEQF